This passage covers 17 T cell receptor beta chains from one sample sequenced in a study of response to subunit inactivated influenza vaccine. TCRdb used MiXCR to reprocess the RT-PCR reads, holding one entry per CDR3 protein. The sample yields approximately 530,000 distinct CDR3 sequences, 6% to 9% seen once. The starting material was PBMCs from blood, obtained roughly 24 months after vaccination. Receptors originate from a man between 50 and 75 years old who received an inactivated influenza vaccine.

Concerning this clonotype: One base away lies a much larger clone, so this may be a sequencing read error. CDR3 region: CASSLWDYGYTF. In nucleotides, the CDR3 is TGTGCCAGCAGCTTATGGGACTATGGCTACACCTTC. This chain joins TRBV7-9 and TRBJ1-2; D is ambiguous. The CDR3 has 12 amino acids. Germline assignment: CDR1 SEHNR and CDR2 FQNEAQ (reference sequence). Trimming removed 2 bases from V and 3 bases from J, with 4 bases in between.

This clonotype was seen many times. The chain couples TRBV4-2 to TRBJ1-5; 11 positions match TRBD1. The CDR3 is made up of 16 amino acids. After removal of 1 base from V and 4 bases from J, the junction contained 3 bases not matched to a gene. The V gene's germline CDR1 is LGHNA and CDR2 YNFKEQ. The chain's CDR3 is CASSQGGDRGNQPQHF. The CDR3 nucleotides are TGTGCCAGCAGCCAAGGCGGGGACAGGGGGAATCAGCCCCAGCATTTT.

A few counts support this clonotype. V is TRBV6-2 or TRBV6-3 and J is TRBJ1-1; 11 bases fit TRBD1. The V gene end was trimmed by 5 bases and the J gene end by 0 bases; junction bases not matched to a gene: 8. The CDR3 loop spans 17 amino acids. Germline V gene data show CDR1 as MNHEY and CDR2 as SVGEGT. CDR3 residues: CASSIGTGGTMNTEAFF. In DNA, the CDR3 is TGTGCCAGCAGTATCGGGACAGGGGGAACCATGAACACTGAAGCTTTCTTT.

This clonotype was recorded many times. The chain carries TRBV7-9 and TRBJ1-6; D gene unclear. CDR1 SEHNR and CDR2 FQNEAQ come from the germline V gene (reference sequence). The CDR3 is made up of 12 amino acids. Trimming shortened V by 2 bases and J by 10 bases, and 6 bases separated the two germline ends. The CDR3, as DNA: TGTGCCAGCAGCTTAACCGTGTCACCCCTCCACTTT. Residues: CASSLTVSPLHF. Supplemented by reference TRBV7-9 and TRBJ1-6, the full variable domain reads DTGVSQNPRHKITKRGQNVTFRCDPISEHNRLYWYRQTLGQGPEFLTYFQNEAQLEKSRLLSDRFSAERPKGSFSTLEIQRTEQGDSAMYLCASSLTVSPLHFGNGTRLTVT.

In its sample, this clonotype was seen many times. The genes are TRBV28 and TRBJ2-1; 7 nucleotides align to TRBD1. In germline, CDR1 is MDHEN, CDR2 SYDVKM. The CDR3 loop spans 16 amino acids. Trimming at V came to 6 bases and at J to 6 bases, leaving 14 bases not matched to a gene. The CDR3 nucleotides read TGTGCCAGCAGCTCCCTGTGGGACAGATGGGGCAATGAGCAGTTCTTC. Its translation is CASSSLWDRWGNEQFF.

This clonotype has only a few counts. The genes are TRBV20-1 and TRBJ1-2, with D possibly matching TRBD1 (5 bases). The germline V and J ends were trimmed by 0 bases and 4 bases, with 6 bases remaining between them. Germline V CDR1 and CDR2: DFQATT, SNEGSKA (reference sequence). This CDR3 comprises 12 residues. The CDR3 reads CSARDTGYGYTF. In nucleotides, the CDR3 is TGCAGTGCTAGAGATACAGGCTATGGCTACACCTTC.

With regard to this clonotype: A much larger clone is a single base away; this may be a read error. The chain couples TRBV20-1 to TRBJ2-7; D gene unclear. V was shortened by 6 bases and J by 3 bases, with 15 bases between the two germline ends. The CDR3 runs to 13 residues. In germline, CDR1 is DFQATT, CDR2 SNEGSKA (reference sequence). The CDR3 sequence is CSAHKRGNYEQYF. In nucleotides, the CDR3 is TGCAGTGCGCACAAGAGAGGAAACTACGAGCAGTACTTC.

This clonotype appeared a few times. The rearrangement links TRBV20-1 to TRBJ1-1; tentative D call: TRBD1 (5 bases). CDR1 DFQATT and CDR2 SNEGSKA come from the germline V gene (reference sequence). The CDR3 sequence is 16 residues long. The germline V and J ends were trimmed by 1 base and 0 bases, with 15 bases remaining between them. The DNA of the CDR3 is TGCAGTGCTAGAGGGGCATGGGGCCCATTGAACACTGAAGCTTTCTTT. Residues: CSARGAWGPLNTEAFF.

This clonotype was detected a few times. The V call is TRBV20-1, the J call TRBJ2-7, with TRBD1 matching over 7 bases. Germline CDR1 reads DFQATT; CDR2 reads SNEGSKA (reference sequence). The length of the CDR3 is 15 residues. V gave up 0 bases and J gave up 4 bases; unmatched junction bases: 9. CDR3 sequence: CSARDVNRGQYEQYF. CDR3 nucleotide sequence: TGCAGTGCTAGAGATGTCAACAGGGGACAATACGAGCAGTACTTC.

This clonotype showed up many times. The genes are TRBV12-3 or TRBV12-4 and TRBJ1-6; 8 nucleotides align to TRBD1. J lost 9 bases, V lost 1 base, and 5 bases had no gene match. The CDR3 sequence is 15 residues long. CDR3 DNA: TGTGCCAGCAGTTTAGGGGACAGGAGGAGTTCACCCCTCCACTTT. It yields the protein CASSLGDRRSSPLHF.

This clonotype came up a few times. V is TRBV5-1 and J is TRBJ1-1; D possibly corresponds to TRBD1 (5 bases). V was trimmed by 5 bases and J by 0 bases, leaving 11 bases between them. Germline V gene sequence: CDR1 SGHRS, CDR2 YFSETQ. The CDR3 contains 14 residues. CDR3 nucleotide sequence: TGCGCCAGCAGACAGGAGGGAATGAACACTGAAGCTTTCTTT. This sequence encodes CASRQEGMNTEAFF.

Only a few counts were recorded for this clonotype. The V and J genes are TRBV20-1 and TRBJ2-5, with D perhaps TRBD2 (6 bases). Per germline, CDR1 DFQATT and CDR2 SNEGSKA (reference sequence). V was clipped by 3 bases and J by 5 bases, with 16 bases between them. This CDR3 is 14 amino acids long. The DNA of the CDR3 is TGCAGTGCTAGTCCCGGAGGTGGGGGGGAGACCCAGTACTTC. This translates into CSASPGGGGETQYF.

A few counts support this clonotype. V is TRBV5-1 and J is TRBJ2-1, with TRBD1 identical over 9 bases. The CDR3 loop spans 16 amino acids. The J segment lost 7 bases and the V segment lost 4 bases, leaving 12 bases of the junction unmatched. The germline CDR1 and CDR2 sequences are SGHRS and YFSETQ. The CDR3 loop reads CASSRITGGVKNEQFF. The CDR3 DNA reads TGCGCCAGCAGCCGGATAACAGGGGGCGTTAAGAATGAGCAGTTCTTC.

The rearrangement uses TRBV6-2 or TRBV6-3 and TRBJ2-1; D unresolved. This CDR3 spans 14 amino acids. Germline V CDR1 and CDR2: MNHEY, SVGEGT. Trimming stripped 10 bases from V and 7 bases from J, with 20 bases between. CDR3 coding DNA: TGTGCCACCGTGTCCGACAACTTGGCGAATGAGCAGTTCTTC. Residues: CATVSDNLANEQFF.

This clonotype has just a few counts. The rearrangement uses TRBV9 and TRBJ1-2; D unresolved. From germline, CDR1 is SGDLS and CDR2 YYNGEE. Trimming removed 0 bases from V and 7 bases from J, with 13 bases in between. This CDR3 has 14 residues. CDR3 sequence reads: CASSVAGIRGGYTF. In nucleotides, the CDR3 is TGTGCCAGCAGCGTAGCCGGCATTCGAGGTGGCTACACCTTC.

V is TRBV11-1 and J is TRBJ2-1, with 16 bases identical to TRBD2. Germline-derived CDR1 and CDR2 are SGHAT and FQDESV (reference sequence). The CDR3 contains 20 residues. V lost 6 bases to trimming and J lost 0 bases; unmatched junction nucleotides: 11. In DNA, the CDR3 is TGTGCCAGCAGTTCCACCCCGGGACTAGCGGGAGGGAGCTCCTACAATGAGCAGTTCTTC. Translated: CASSSTPGLAGGSSYNEQFF.

The rearrangement links TRBV12-3 or TRBV12-4 to TRBJ2-1; no clear D gene. The CDR3 is made up of 13 amino acids. Trimming removed 7 bases at V and 2 bases at J, with 9 bases between. CDR3 sequence (DNA): TGTGCCAGCACATACGGAGCCTACAATGAGCAGTTCTTC. It translates to CASTYGAYNEQFF.